These 4 T cell receptor beta chains came from one sample sequenced in a study of T cell changes during pregnancy in multiple sclerosis. TCRdb's table, derived via immunoSEQ multiplex PCR, lists solely in-frame clones and lacks some. The sample includes approximately 80,000 clones, 94% of them seen just once. Source: peripheral blood, taken in the third trimester of pregnancy. Receptors were obtained from a female donor with multiple sclerosis, enrolled in a pregnancy study.

V usage is TRBV30 and J usage is TRBJ1-6; D gene unclear. Germline V gene data show CDR1 as GTSNPN and CDR2 as SVGIG (reference sequence). V lost 2 bases and J 13 bases, leaving 18 bases between the germline ends. This CDR3 contains 14 residues. Here the CDR3 DNA reads TGTGCCTGGAGTATCGGCGGCTTCGACTTCCCCCTCCACTTT. Residues: CAWSIGGFDFPLHF.

The V call is TRBV10-1, the J call TRBJ2-1; 14 bases are a match to TRBD2. The CDR3 is 16 amino acids. Per germline, CDR1 WNHNN and CDR2 SYGVQD (reference sequence). Germline trimming cut 3 bases from V and 10 bases from J; bases unmatched to any gene: 8. The CDR3 nucleotides are TGCGCCAGCAGTGACGGACTAGCGGGGGGCCGGACCGAGCAGTTCTTC. Translation gives CASSDGLAGGRTEQFF.

Only one count was recorded for this clone. The chain employs TRBV6-6 and TRBJ1-4; 9 bases match TRBD1. V gave up 7 bases and J gave up 8 bases; unmatched junction bases: 5. The CDR3 sequence is 13 residues long. CDR1 MNHNY and CDR2 SVGAGI come from the germline V gene (reference sequence). The DNA for the CDR3 is TGTGCCAGCACCGGGACAGGGAGAGAAAAACTGTTTTTT. Its protein product is CASTGTGREKLFF.

The chain combines TRBV29-1 with TRBJ2-7; TRBD1 might be the D (6 bases). The germline V and J ends were trimmed by 6 bases and 4 bases, with 22 bases remaining between them. CDR1 and CDR2 from the germline V gene are SQVTM and ANQGSEA. The CDR3 consists of 15 residues. CDR3 nucleotide sequence: TGCAGCGTAAAACAGGGCTCGGGCTTCCCTTACGAGCAGTACTTC. It yields the protein CSVKQGSGFPYEQYF.